One and the same sample provided the 23 T cell receptor beta chains below, sequenced in a study of beta chain features in type 1 diabetes. cDNA synthesis used the whole RNA isolate, giving expressed TCRB sequences. Produced via immunoSEQ multiplex PCR; TCRdb's table is partial and in-frame only. The repertoire includes a few hundred thousand clones, about 20% of them detected once, and roughly 0.045% sits in the top ten. The sample consisted of naive CD4+ T cells from blood. These receptors all stem from a woman between 18 and 29 years old in good health.

The V gene is TRBV4-1, the J gene TRBJ1-5; maybe TRBD1 (5 bases). V dropped 0 bases and J dropped 7 bases, with 16 bases sitting between them. This CDR3 region has 16 residues. Germline V lookup: CDR1 MGHRA, CDR2 YSYEKL. The CDR3 region has the DNA TGCGCCAGCAGCCAAGATCAAGGAGGGGTTTACCAGCCCCAGCATTTT. It codes for CASSQDQGGVYQPQHF.

The table lists this clone with a few counts. No DNA is shown, since the ends of the CDR3 on it are uncertain; the CDR3 is the one TCRdb lists. The V and J genes are TRBV5-5 and TRBJ1-1. The CDR3 length is 12 residues, termini included. CDR1 is SGHKS and CDR2 is YYEKEE in the germline V gene (reference sequence). CDR3 in amino acids: CASSADFRGAFF.

In nucleotides, the CDR3 is TGTGCCTGGACCCGACCAGGGGCTAACTATGGCTACACCTTC. It codes for CAWTRPGANYGYTF. V is TRBV30 and J is TRBJ1-2; weak D call: TRBD1 (6 bases). Germline V gene lookup returns CDR1 GTSNPN and CDR2 SVGIG (reference sequence). Trimming removed 4 bases at V and 0 bases at J, with 12 bases between. This CDR3 is built from 14 residues.

This clone occurred a few times. The chain links TRBV5-6 to TRBJ2-4; 10 nucleotides align to TRBD2. The V gene end was trimmed by 3 bases and the J gene end by 8 bases; junction bases not matched to a gene: 8. CDR3 length: 15 amino acids. Germline CDR1 reads SGHDT; CDR2 reads YYEEEE. The CDR3 spells CASSYRSGGADIQYF. CDR3 nucleotide sequence: TGTGCCAGCAGCTACAGGAGCGGGGGGGCGGACATTCAGTACTTC.

This clone was seen more than once but under ten times. This chain connects TRBV6-6 to TRBJ2-5; 9 nucleotides line up with TRBD1. The germline CDR1 and CDR2 sequences are MNHNY and SVGAGI (reference sequence). CDR3 length equals 14 residues. The V gene end was trimmed by 2 bases and the J gene end by 4 bases; junction bases not matched to a gene: 2. CDR3 coding DNA: TGTGCCAGCAGTTACGCGGGACAGGGAGAGACCCAGTACTTC. Protein sequence: CASSYAGQGETQYF.

A few counts support this clone. The rearrangement joins TRBV5-4 to TRBJ1-1; no clear D. Germline lookup yields CDR1 SGHNT and CDR2 YYREEE (reference sequence). V shed 0 bases and J shed 3 bases, with 6 bases lying between them. This CDR3 is built from 13 residues. The CDR3 bases are TGTGCCAGCAGCTTGGCTGAGGACACTGAAGCTTTCTTT. This codes for CASSLAEDTEAFF.

The J gene is TRBJ2-6, the V gene TRBV7-2; 9 nucleotides line up with TRBD1. This CDR3 contains 18 residues. Germline V gene data show CDR1 as SGHTA and CDR2 as FQGNSA. The V segment lost 2 bases and the J segment 2 bases; nucleotides outside the gene matches: 7. The CDR3 DNA is TGTGCCAGCAGCTTAAGAGGGACAGGGTCGACTGGGGCCAACGTCCTGACTTTC. Translating it yields CASSLRGTGSTGANVLTF.

This clone was seen a few times. The chain uses TRBV7-9 and TRBJ1-1; D unclear. Trimming shortened V by 5 bases and J by 0 bases, and 13 bases separated the two germline ends. CDR3 length: 15 amino acids. CDR1 and CDR2 (germline): SEHNR, FQNEAQ (reference sequence). The CDR3 bases are TGTGCCAGCAGCCTACCGGAGTTAATGAACACTGAAGCTTTCTTT. Protein product: CASSLPELMNTEAFF.

In its sample, this clone was seen a few times. The chain carries TRBV30 and TRBJ1-5; D unresolved. The CDR3 consists of 13 residues. The ends were cut back, 2 bases at V and 7 bases at J, with 12 bases in the middle. Germline V lookup: CDR1 GTSNPN, CDR2 SVGIG (reference sequence). Here the CDR3 reads CAWSNGAGQPQHF. The CDR3 DNA sequence: TGTGCCTGGAGTAACGGCGCGGGGCAGCCCCAGCATTTT.

V gene TRBV5-1 combines with J gene TRBJ1-1; D remains unclear. V lost 0 bases and J 0 bases, leaving 6 bases between the germline ends. The CDR3 covers 14 residues. Germline CDR1 reads SGHRS; CDR2 reads YFSETQ. DNA for the CDR3: TGCGCCAGCAGCTTGGTACAGCTGAACACTGAAGCTTTCTTT. Protein sequence: CASSLVQLNTEAFF.

In this sample, this clone turned up a few times. Distinct nucleotide sequences in the sample also encode this CDR3. V usage is TRBV9 and J usage is TRBJ1-2; weak D call: TRBD1 (5 bases). CDR3 size: 13 residues. Germline lookup yields CDR1 SGDLS and CDR2 YYNGEE. Trimming left V 2 bases short and J 4 bases short, with 9 bases between. CDR3 DNA sequence: TGTGCCAGCAGCGTTCAGGGAGGCTATGGCTACACCTTC. This sequence encodes CASSVQGGYGYTF.

This clone turned up a few times. The rearrangement links TRBV15 to TRBJ1-2, with 8 bases matching TRBD1. The CDR3 runs to 14 residues. CDR1 and CDR2 (germline): LNHNV, YYDKDF (reference sequence). Germline trimming cut 6 bases from V and 6 bases from J; bases unmatched to any gene: 9. DNA for the CDR3: TGTGCCACCAGGCGAGGACAGGGCTGGGATGGCTACACCTTC. Translated, it gives CATRRGQGWDGYTF.

This clone was observed a handful of times. The chain carries TRBV5-1 and TRBJ2-7; tentatively, D is TRBD1 (5 bases). The CDR3 sequence is 13 residues long. Germline CDR1 reads SGHRS; CDR2 reads YFSETQ. Trimming cost V 2 bases and J 4 bases, with 10 bases left between them. The CDR3 region is CASSFAGRYEQYF. The CDR3 coding sequence is TGCGCCAGCAGCTTCGCAGGGCGGTACGAGCAGTACTTC. The whole variable domain, remainder taken from reference TRBV5-1 and TRBJ2-7, is KAGVTQTPRYLIKTRGQQVTLSCSPISGHRSVSWYQQTPGQGLQFLFEYFSETQRNKGNFPGRFSGRQFSNSRSEMNVSTLELGDSALYLCASSFAGRYEQYFGPGTRLTVT.

V usage is TRBV5-4 and J usage is TRBJ2-6, with a weak D call TRBD2 (6 bases). Germline CDR1 SGHNT, CDR2 YYREEE (reference sequence). CDR3 length: 16 residues. V lost 0 bases, J lost 3 bases, and 10 bases lay in between. This CDR3 reads CASSLAGVSGANVLTF. The CDR3 region has the DNA TGTGCCAGCAGCTTGGCGGGAGTCAGTGGGGCCAACGTCCTGACTTTC. Full variable domain (missing parts from reference TRBV5-4 and TRBJ2-6): ETGVTQSPTHLIKTRGQQVTLRCSSQSGHNTVSWYQQALGQGPQFIFQYYREEENGRGNFPPRFSGLQFPNYSSELNVNALELDDSALYLCASSLAGVSGANVLTFGAGSRLTVL.

This clone was detected only a few times. The rearrangement links TRBV11-1 to TRBJ2-7, with 10 bases lining up with TRBD2. CDR1 is SGHAT, CDR2 FQDESV, per germline (reference sequence). This CDR3 is 16 amino acids long. With V trimmed by 2 bases and J by 3 bases, 7 bases remained unmatched. The DNA of the CDR3 is TGTGCCAGCAGCTTAAGGCCTAGCGGGAGTTACTACGAGCAGTACTTC. Residues: CASSLRPSGSYYEQYF.

The rearrangement joins TRBV6-6 to TRBJ2-3, with 8 bases that match TRBD2. Trimming cost V 4 bases and J 5 bases; bases outside gene matches: 5. Germline V lookup: CDR1 MNHNY, CDR2 SVGAGI (reference sequence). The CDR3 sequence is 14 residues long. CDR3 DNA: TGTGCCAGCAGTTTAGCGGGACGGGTAGATACGCAGTATTTT. This sequence encodes CASSLAGRVDTQYF.

The V gene is TRBV18, the J gene TRBJ2-5; D is possibly TRBD2 (7 bases). Germline loops: CDR1 KGHSH, CDR2 LQKENI. This CDR3 spans 14 amino acids. V lost 3 bases to trimming and J lost 5 bases, with 13 bases between them. CDR3 in amino acids: CASSPVRGPETQYF. The CDR3 nucleotides read TGTGCCAGCTCACCCGTGCGGGGGCCGGAGACCCAGTACTTC.

This chain uses TRBV5-6 with TRBJ2-5, with 10 bases fitting TRBD2. The germline V gene encodes CDR1 SGHDT and CDR2 YYEEEE. CDR3 length: 16 residues. The ends lost 1 base at V and 2 bases at J; junction bases unmatched: 5. The CDR3 loop reads CASSLTIAGGQETQYF. The DNA of the CDR3 is TGTGCCAGCAGCTTGACGATAGCGGGGGGACAAGAGACCCAGTACTTC.

This clone was found a few times. The rearrangement joins TRBV28 to TRBJ1-5, with D possibly TRBD1 on 6 matching bases. The germline CDR1 and CDR2 sequences are MDHEN and SYDVKM. V was shortened by 2 bases and J by 6 bases, with 11 bases between the two germline ends. The CDR3 extends over 14 amino acids. For the CDR3, the DNA is TGTGCCAGCAGTTTAGTGGGGACAACTCAGCCCCAGCATTTT. This sequence encodes CASSLVGTTQPQHF. Full variable domain (remainder filled in from reference TRBV28 and TRBJ1-5): DVKVTQSSRYLVKRTGEKVFLECVQDMDHENMFWYRQDPGLGLRLIYFSYDVKMKEKGDIPEGYSVSREKKERFSLILESASTNQTSMYLCASSLVGTTQPQHFGDGTRLSIL.

This clone occurred a few times. J is TRBJ2-3 and V is TRBV5-1; D perhaps matches TRBD2 (5 bases). V was pared by 6 bases and J by 2 bases, with 22 bases between. Germline V CDR1 and CDR2: SGHRS, YFSETQ. The CDR3 totals 17 residues. The chain's CDR3 is CASTREGSRILTDTQYF. The CDR3, as DNA: TGCGCCAGCACCCGCGAAGGGAGCCGGATCCTCACAGATACGCAGTATTTT.

This clone has only a few counts. The chain carries TRBV18 and TRBJ2-7; D is perhaps TRBD1 (5 bases). The V end lost 1 base, the J end lost 1 base, and 8 bases lay between the germline ends. In germline, CDR1 is KGHSH, CDR2 LQKENI. This CDR3 contains 14 residues. The CDR3 protein is CASSPRRTSYEQYF. The CDR3 DNA follows: TGTGCCAGCTCACCACGCAGGACATCCTACGAGCAGTACTTC.

V is TRBV30 and J is TRBJ2-1; the D gene is possibly TRBD1 (5 bases). This CDR3 is 14 amino acids long. Germline loops: CDR1 GTSNPN, CDR2 SVGIG (reference sequence). Trimming left V 0 bases short and J 4 bases short, with 10 bases between. As DNA, the CDR3 is TGTGCCTGGAGTGTACGATCAGGGTACAATGAGCAGTTCTTC. Its translation is CAWSVRSGYNEQFF.

This sequence joins TRBV30 and TRBJ1-1; D gene uncertain. Germline V gene lookup returns CDR1 GTSNPN and CDR2 SVGIG (reference sequence). The CDR3 contains 14 residues. V was clipped by 0 bases and J by 3 bases, with 11 bases between them. CDR3 DNA: TGTGCCTGGAGTGTACTAGGAAGGGACACTGAAGCTTTCTTT. It is translated as CAWSVLGRDTEAFF.